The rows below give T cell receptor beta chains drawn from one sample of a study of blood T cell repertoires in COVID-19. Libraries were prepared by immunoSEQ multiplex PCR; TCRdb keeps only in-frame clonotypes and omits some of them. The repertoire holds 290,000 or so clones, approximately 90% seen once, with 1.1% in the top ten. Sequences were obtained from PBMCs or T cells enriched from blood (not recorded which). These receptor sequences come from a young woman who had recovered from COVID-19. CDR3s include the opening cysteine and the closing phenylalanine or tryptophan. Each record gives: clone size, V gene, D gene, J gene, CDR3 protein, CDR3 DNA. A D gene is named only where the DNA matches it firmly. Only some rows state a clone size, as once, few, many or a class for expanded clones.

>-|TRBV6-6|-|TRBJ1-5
CASSRTSLRGINQPQHF
TGTGCCAGCAGCCGAACCTCCTTGCGGGGTATTAATCAGCCCCAGCATTTT
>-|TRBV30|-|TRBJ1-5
CAWSNTGNQPQHF
TGTGCCTGGAGTAACACAGGGAATCAGCCCCAGCATTTT
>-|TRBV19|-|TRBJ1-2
CASTRGWDYGYTF
TGTGCCAGTACTCGGGGATGGGACTATGGCTACACCTTC
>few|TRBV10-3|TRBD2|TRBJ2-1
CAISESRAGVVSNEQFF
TGTGCCATCAGTGAGTCGAGAGCGGGAGTAGTTAGCAATGAGCAGTTCTTC
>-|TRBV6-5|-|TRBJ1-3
CASSYEDPGNTIYF
TGTGCCAGCAGTTACGAGGATCCAGGAAACACCATATATTTT
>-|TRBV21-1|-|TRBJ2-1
CASRISRGPGLAGNEQFF
TGTGCCAGCAGGATCTCTAGGGGGCCGGGACTAGCGGGCAATGAGCAGTTCTTC
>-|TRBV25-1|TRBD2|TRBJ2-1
CASSARLAGGTYNEQFF
TGTGCCAGCAGTGCCCGTTTGGCGGGAGGAACCTACAATGAGCAGTTCTTC
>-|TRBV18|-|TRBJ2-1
CASSPQTGEQFF
TGTGCCAGCTCACCACAGACAGGTGAGCAGTTCTTC
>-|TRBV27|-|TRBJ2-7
CASSLLEGAHEQYF
TGTGCCAGCAGTTTATTGGAGGGGGCCCACGAGCAGTACTTC
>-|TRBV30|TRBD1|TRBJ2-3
CAWSRQGARDTQYF
TGTGCCTGGAGTAGACAGGGGGCGCGGGATACGCAGTATTTT
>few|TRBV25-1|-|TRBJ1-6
CASSERTAGDSPLHF
TGTGCCAGCAGTGAACGAACGGCCGGGGATTCACCCCTCCACTTT
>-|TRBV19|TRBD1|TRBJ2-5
CASRHGTGYQETQYF
TGTGCCAGTAGGCACGGGACAGGGTACCAAGAGACCCAGTACTTC
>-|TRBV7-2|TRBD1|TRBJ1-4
CASSIQGAENEKLFF
TGTGCCAGCAGCATCCAGGGGGCGGAAAATGAAAAACTGTTTTTT
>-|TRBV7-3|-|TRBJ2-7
CASSLQPSSWQYF
TGTGCCAGCAGCTTACAGCCTAGCTCCTGGCAGTACTTC
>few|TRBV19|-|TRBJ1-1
CASSIPSFEAFF
TGTGCCAGTAGTATCCCCAGTTTTGAAGCTTTCTTT
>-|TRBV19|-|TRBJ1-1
CASSNLRGNTEAFF
TGTGCCAGTAGCAACCTTCGGGGGAACACTGAAGCTTTCTTT